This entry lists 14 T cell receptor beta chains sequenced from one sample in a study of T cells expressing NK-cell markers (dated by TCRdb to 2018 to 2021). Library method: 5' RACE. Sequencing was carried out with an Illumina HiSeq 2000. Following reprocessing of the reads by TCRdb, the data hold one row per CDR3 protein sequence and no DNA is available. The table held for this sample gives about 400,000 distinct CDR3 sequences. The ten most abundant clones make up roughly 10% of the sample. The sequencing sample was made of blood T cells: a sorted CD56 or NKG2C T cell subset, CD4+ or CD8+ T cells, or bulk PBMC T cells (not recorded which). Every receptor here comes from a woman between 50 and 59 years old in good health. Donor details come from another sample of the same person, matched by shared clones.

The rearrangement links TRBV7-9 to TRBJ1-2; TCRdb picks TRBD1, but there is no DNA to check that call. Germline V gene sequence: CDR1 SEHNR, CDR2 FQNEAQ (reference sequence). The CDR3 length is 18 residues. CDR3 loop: CASSLALGARVENYGYTF.

The CDR3 here is CSAPRGTSSYNEQFF. The V call is TRBV20-1, the J call TRBJ2-1; the TCRdb call, TRBD1, lacks DNA for checking. The length of the CDR3 is 15 residues. The germline gives CDR1 DFQATT, CDR2 SNEGSKA (reference sequence).

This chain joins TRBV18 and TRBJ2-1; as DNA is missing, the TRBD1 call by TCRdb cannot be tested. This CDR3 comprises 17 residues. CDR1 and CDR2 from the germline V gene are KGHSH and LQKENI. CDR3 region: CASSPPGGTPSYNEQFF.

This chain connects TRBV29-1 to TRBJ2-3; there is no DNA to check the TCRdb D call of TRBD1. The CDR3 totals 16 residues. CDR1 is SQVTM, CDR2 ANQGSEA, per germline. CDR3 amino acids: CSVGVRTRAITDTQYF.

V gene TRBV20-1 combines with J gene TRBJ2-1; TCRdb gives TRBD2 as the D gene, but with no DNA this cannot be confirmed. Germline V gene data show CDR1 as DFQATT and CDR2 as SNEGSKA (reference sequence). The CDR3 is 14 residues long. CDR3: CSARSGLAGDEQFF.

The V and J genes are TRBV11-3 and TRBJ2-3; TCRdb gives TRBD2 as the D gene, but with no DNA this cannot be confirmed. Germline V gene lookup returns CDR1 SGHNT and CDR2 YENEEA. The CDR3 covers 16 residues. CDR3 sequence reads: CASSVGTSGSPDTQYF.

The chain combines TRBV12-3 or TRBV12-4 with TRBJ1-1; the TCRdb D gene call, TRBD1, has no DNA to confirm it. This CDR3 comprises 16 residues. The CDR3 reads CASKRNTGDMNTEAFF.

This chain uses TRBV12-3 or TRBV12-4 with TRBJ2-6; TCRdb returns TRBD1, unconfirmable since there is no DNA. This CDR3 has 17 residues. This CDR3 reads CASSPGGLNSGANVLTF.

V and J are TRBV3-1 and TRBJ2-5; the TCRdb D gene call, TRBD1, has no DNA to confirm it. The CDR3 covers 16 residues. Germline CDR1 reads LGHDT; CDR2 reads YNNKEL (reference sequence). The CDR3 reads CASSRTGTGGKETQYF.

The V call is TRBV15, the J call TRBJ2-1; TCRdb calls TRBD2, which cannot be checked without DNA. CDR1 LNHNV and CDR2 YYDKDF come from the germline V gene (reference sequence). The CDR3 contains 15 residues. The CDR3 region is CATSRDRDWTHEQFF.

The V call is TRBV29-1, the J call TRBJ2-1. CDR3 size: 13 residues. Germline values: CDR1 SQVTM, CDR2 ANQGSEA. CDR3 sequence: CSVEDFKVDGQFF.

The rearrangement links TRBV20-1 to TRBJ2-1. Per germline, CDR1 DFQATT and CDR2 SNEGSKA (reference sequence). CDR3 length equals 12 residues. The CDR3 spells CSARDFANEQFF.

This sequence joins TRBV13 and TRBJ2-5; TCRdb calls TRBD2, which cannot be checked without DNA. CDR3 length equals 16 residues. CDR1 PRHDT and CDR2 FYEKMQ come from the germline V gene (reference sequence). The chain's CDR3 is CASSPQLGGNRETQYF.

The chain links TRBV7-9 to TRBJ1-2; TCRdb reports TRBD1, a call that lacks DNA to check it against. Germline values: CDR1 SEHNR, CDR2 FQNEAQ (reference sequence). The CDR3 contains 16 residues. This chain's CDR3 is CASSLSLTGTSYGYTF. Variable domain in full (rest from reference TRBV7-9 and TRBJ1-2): DTGVSQNPRHKITKRGQNVTFRCDPISEHNRLYWYRQTLGQGPEFLTYFQNEAQLEKSRLLSDRFSAERPKGSFSTLEIQRTEQGDSAMYLCASSLSLTGTSYGYTFGSGTRLTVV.